Below are 4 T cell receptor beta chains sequenced from a single sample in a study of T-cell memory formation after mild COVID-19. TCRdb re-derived calls from the 5' RACE reads in MiXCR, one entry per CDR3 protein. Seen here are more than 120,000 distinct CDR3 sequences, 15% to 20% observed once, and the top ten hold approximately 2.3%. The sequenced sample consisted of PBMCs or a T cell subset sorted from them (not recorded which). The receptors derive from an adult woman who had mild COVID-19 (a few samples of this study predate the infection). Cell type and time point are not known.

This clonotype was seen many times. J is TRBJ2-7 and V is TRBV12-3 or TRBV12-4, with 7 bases aligning to TRBD2. CDR3 length: 13 residues. V lost 6 bases and J lost 3; bases outside the gene matches: 5. In DNA form, the CDR3 reads TGTGCCAGCAGCCCCGGACTAGGCTACGAGCAGTACTTC. Its protein product is CASSPGLGYEQYF.

CDR3 coding DNA: TGTGCCAGCAGCAACCGGGACAGGGCGAAGGAGACCCAGTACTTC. This codes for CASSNRDRAKETQYF. The chain uses TRBV21-1 and TRBJ2-5; TRBD1 is the table's D call, not checked against the DNA. TRBV21-1 is a pseudogene segment. The CDR3 sequence is 15 residues long.

CDR3 nucleotide sequence: TGCAGTGCTAGAGATGGGCGGGGGAGCACAGATACGCAGTATTTT. Translating it yields CSARDGRGSTDTQYF. The J gene is TRBJ2-3, the V gene TRBV20-1; the match to TRBD2 covers 7 bases. The CDR3 loop spans 15 amino acids. V was clipped by 0 bases and J by 0 bases; unmatched bases: 3. Germline CDR1 is DFQATT and CDR2 is SNEGSKA (reference sequence).

This chain links TRBV19 with TRBJ1-2; a weak D match, TRBD1 (6 bases). This CDR3 has 15 residues. Trimming removed 0 bases from V and 1 base from J, with 9 bases in between. From germline, CDR1 is LNHDA and CDR2 SQIVND (reference sequence). CDR3 bases: TGTGCCAGTAGTATAGACAGGGGAAGTAACTATGGCTACACCTTC. Protein product: CASSIDRGSNYGYTF.